This TCR beta chain was captured in a study of blood T cells in healthy people across ages. Study observations and caveats: Per-million-T-cell TCR beta diversity fell roughly linearly with age. No conclusive comparison of naive versus antigen-experienced cells was possible with unsorted PBMCs. Considered underestimates were the diversity estimates obtained from one million T cells.

Germline V gene data show CDR1 as WNHNN and CDR2 as SYGVQD (reference sequence). The CDR3 extends over 18 amino acids. The V end lost 1 base, the J end lost 2 bases, and 18 bases lay between the germline ends. Then a second PCR, running roughly 7 to 11 cycles, was carried out with a sample-barcoded 5' primer and a J-beta primer mix. One entry per CDR3 protein results from TCRdb running MiXCR on the 5' RACE reads. The data hold about 1,500,000 distinct CDR3 sequences, with over 25% observed a single time. A word on this clonotype: Antigen: not known.

This rearrangement joins TRBV10-1 to TRBJ2-1, with no clear D. The sample consisted of blood. The sequence derives from a woman between 25 and 40 years old in good health. The CDR3 is CASSELVGGRKPYNEQFF. In DNA, the CDR3 is TGCGCCAGCAGTGAGTTAGTCGGCGGCCGGAAGCCCTACAATGAGCAGTTCTTC.